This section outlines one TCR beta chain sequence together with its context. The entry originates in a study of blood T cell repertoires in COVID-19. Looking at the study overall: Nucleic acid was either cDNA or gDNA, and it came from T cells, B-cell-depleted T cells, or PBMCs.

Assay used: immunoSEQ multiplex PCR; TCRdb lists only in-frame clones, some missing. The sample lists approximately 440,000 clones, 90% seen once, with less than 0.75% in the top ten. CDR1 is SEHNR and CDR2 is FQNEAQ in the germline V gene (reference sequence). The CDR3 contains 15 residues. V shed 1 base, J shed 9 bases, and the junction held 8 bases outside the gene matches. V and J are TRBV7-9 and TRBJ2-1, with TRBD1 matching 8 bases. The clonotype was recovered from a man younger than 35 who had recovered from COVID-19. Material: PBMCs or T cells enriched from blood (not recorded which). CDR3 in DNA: TGTGCCAGCAGCTTAGTTGGACAGGGTAAAGGTGAGCAGTTCTTC. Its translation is CASSLVGQGKGEQFF.